The source of this T cell receptor beta chain is a study of cytomegalovirus exposure and HLA in healthy donors. The V segment lost 5 bases and the J segment 3 bases; nucleotides outside the gene matches: 10. Germline values: CDR1 SEHNR, CDR2 FQNEAQ (reference sequence). CDR3 length equals 15 residues. The donors belonged to the roughly 110-subject validation cohort, separate from the approximately 670-subject first cohort. Notes on this clone: No antigen is known for it.

Study outcomes and limitations: Subsequent analysis revealed that first-cohort TCR clusters tended to co-occur in the 95 to 150 validation repertoires.

Sequencing used immunoSEQ multiplex PCR; TCRdb keeps in-frame clones, though not all of them. The sample contains about 140,000 clones, around nine tenths of which appear only once. This sequence joins TRBV7-9 and TRBJ2-7, with TRBD1 matching over 7 bases. This sequence was found in a woman aged 18-35 years in good health and CMV-seropositive. Sample: PBMCs. The CDR3 region is CASSRTGEDLYEQYF. CDR3 bases: TGTGCCAGCAGCCGTACAGGGGAAGATCTCTACGAGCAGTACTTC. Combining the CDR3 with reference TRBV7-9 and TRBJ2-7 gives the whole variable domain DTGVSQNPRHKITKRGQNVTFRCDPISEHNRLYWYRQTLGQGPEFLTYFQNEAQLEKSRLLSDRFSAERPKGSFSTLEIQRTEQGDSAMYLCASSRTGEDLYEQYFGPGTRLTVT.